Sequencing of this T cell receptor (beta chain) was carried out in a study of cytomegalovirus exposure and HLA in healthy donors. Study-wide context: From HLA-typed donors, an early data release held about 85 million unique TCRs.

Findings and caveats of the study: Solely CMV serostatus was available to characterize immune exposure. The study found most TCR sequences rare, yet found some public TCRs in many donors.

Donors sampled were nominally healthy, though unrecorded immune exposures were likely. The PCR made use of 60 Vbeta and 13 Jbeta primers. Profiled with immunoSEQ multiplex PCR; TCRdb holds only in-frame clones, not every one. The sample has just under 70,000 clones; about 81% are singletons. Comment on this clone: The antigen is undetermined.

The CDR3 consists of 20 residues. Trimming cost V 5 bases and J 4 bases; bases outside gene matches: 24. Germline V gene data show CDR1 as LGHNT and CDR2 as FRNRAP. The sample consisted of PBMCs. V and J are TRBV12-5 and TRBJ1-1; 8 bases agree with TRBD1. This TCR came from a human donor in good health. CDR3: CASGLTPPRSYRGAITEAFF. DNA for the CDR3: TGTGCTAGTGGTCTTACACCCCCTCGAAGTTACAGGGGGGCTATCACTGAAGCTTTCTTT.